The 24 T cell receptor beta chains given below trace back to one sample, sequenced in a study of radiotherapy plus CTLA-4 blockade in lung cancer. Assay: immunoSEQ multiplex PCR; the TCRdb copy retains only in-frame clones and omits some. The sample contains tens of thousands of clones, 77% of which appear only once. This sample comprised peripheral blood, obtained from a patient treated with radiotherapy plus ipilimumab. The receptors were gathered from a human donor with non-small cell lung cancer whose response to radiotherapy plus ipilimumab could not be evaluated.

This chain uses TRBV15 with TRBJ2-2, with D tentatively TRBD1 (6 bases). V lost 6 bases and J lost 4, with 15 bases in between. The CDR3 is 15 amino acids. The germline V gene encodes CDR1 LNHNV and CDR2 YYDKDF (reference sequence). This CDR3 is CATRAQGEGTGELFF. The CDR3 DNA follows: TGTGCCACCAGGGCACAGGGTGAGGGCACCGGGGAGCTGTTTTTT.

In its sample, this clone was seen a few times. V is TRBV7-2 and J is TRBJ1-1, with 8 positions matching TRBD1. V shed 5 bases and J 11 bases; nucleotides not matched to a gene: 10. Per the germline V gene, CDR1 is SGHTA and CDR2 is FQGNSA. This CDR3 is 13 amino acids long. Here the CDR3 DNA reads TGTGCCAGCAGCGCCTTAATCCAGGGGGCGGCTTTCTTT. Protein sequence: CASSALIQGAAFF.

This clone was counted a single time. This chain joins TRBV6-4 and TRBJ1-2; D is possibly TRBD1 (5 bases). Trimming shortened V by 1 base and J by 7 bases, and 7 bases separated the two germline ends. Germline values: CDR1 MRHNA, CDR2 SNTAGT. The CDR3 runs 12 residues. The CDR3 loop reads CASSDYRGGYTF. The CDR3 DNA is TGTGCCAGCAGTGACTATAGGGGTGGCTACACCTTC.

This chain links TRBV28 with TRBJ1-2; 9 bases are a match to TRBD1. The CDR3 has 14 amino acids. Germline V gene data show CDR1 as MDHEN and CDR2 as SYDVKM. V trimming: 3 bases; J trimming: 8 bases; junction bases outside the gene matches: 7. CDR3 bases: TGTGCCAGCAGTTTTTCGGACAGGGGAAGGGGCTACACCTTC. Its protein product is CASSFSDRGRGYTF.

The gene calls are TRBV14 and TRBJ1-2; 8 nucleotides match TRBD1. CDR1 SGHDN and CDR2 FVKESK come from the germline V gene. With 1 base clipped from V and 8 bases from J, the junction kept 12 bases outside the gene matches. CDR3 length: 16 residues. CDR3 sequence: CASSQASGGLSWGYTF. CDR3 sequence (DNA): TGTGCCAGCAGCCAAGCTTCAGGGGGCCTTAGCTGGGGCTACACCTTC. Combining the CDR3 with reference TRBV14 and TRBJ1-2 gives the whole variable domain EAGVTQFPSHSVIEKGQTVTLRCDPISGHDNLYWYRRVMGKEIKFLLHFVKESKQDESGMPNNRFLAERTGGTYSTLKVQPAELEDSGVYFCASSQASGGLSWGYTFGSGTRLTVV.

The chain recombines TRBV4-2 with TRBJ2-5; D gene uncertain. Germline V gene sequence: CDR1 LGHNA, CDR2 YNFKEQ. The CDR3 runs to 13 residues. The V and J ends lost 0 bases and 5 bases respectively, with 7 bases between them. CDR3 nucleotide sequence: TGTGCCAGCAGCCAAGACCCTCCGGAGACCCAGTACTTC. Residues: CASSQDPPETQYF.

This clone turned up a few times. The V call is TRBV15, the J call TRBJ1-1; TRBD1 matches 10 bases. CDR1 and CDR2 from the germline V gene are LNHNV and YYDKDF (reference sequence). The CDR3 sequence is 14 residues long. The V and J ends lost 5 bases and 4 bases, in that order; junction bases with no gene match: 4. Written as DNA, the CDR3 is TGTGCCACCAGCGGGGACAGGGGATTCACTGAAGCTTTCTTT. This sequence encodes CATSGDRGFTEAFF.

The chain employs TRBV7-3 and TRBJ2-7, with TRBD2 matching 8 bases. V lost 5 bases, J lost 4 bases, and 7 bases stayed unmatched. Germline V CDR1 and CDR2: SGHTA, FQGTGA. The length of the CDR3 is 14 residues. The CDR3 region has the DNA TGTGCCAGCAGCCCCGGGGGGGCAAGGTACGAGCAGTACTTC. Amino acid sequence: CASSPGGARYEQYF. Full variable domain (remainder filled in from reference TRBV7-3 and TRBJ2-7): GAGVSQTPSNKVTEKGKYVELRCDPISGHTALYWYRQSLGQGPEFLIYFQGTGAADDSGLPNDRFFAVRPEGSVSTLKIQRTERGDSAVYLCASSPGGARYEQYFGPGTRLTVT.

The rearrangement links TRBV18 to TRBJ1-5, with D maybe TRBD1 (5 bases). Trimming stripped 3 bases from V and 4 bases from J, with 13 bases between. The CDR3 contains 15 residues. Germline V CDR1 and CDR2: KGHSH, LQKENI. The CDR3 is CASSPSQGRNQPQHF. Here the CDR3 DNA reads TGTGCCAGCTCACCGTCGCAGGGTCGAAATCAGCCCCAGCATTTT.

This clone was found a few times. V gene TRBV18 combines with J gene TRBJ2-2, with 7 nucleotides matching TRBD1. The germline V gene has CDR1 KGHSH and CDR2 LQKENI. With 4 bases clipped from V and 8 bases from J, the junction kept 4 bases outside the gene matches. The CDR3 loop spans 13 amino acids. The CDR3 reads CASSLGTAGELFF. CDR3 bases: TGTGCCAGCTCACTCGGGACAGCTGGGGAGCTGTTTTTT.

This chain uses TRBV27 with TRBJ2-7; D call uncertain. V was cut by 0 bases and J by 0 bases, with 9 bases left in between. Germline CDR1 is MNHEY and CDR2 is SMNVEV (reference sequence). CDR3 size: 15 residues. The CDR3 DNA reads TGTGCCAGCAGTTTATCGTCCGTTAGCTCCTACGAGCAGTACTTC. This translates into CASSLSSVSSYEQYF.

The chain couples TRBV9 to TRBJ2-3; 7 nucleotides line up with TRBD2. The trim removed 6 bases at V and 0 bases at J, leaving 4 bases unmatched. This CDR3 region has 14 residues. The germline gives CDR1 SGDLS, CDR2 YYNGEE. This CDR3 is CASTPGGSTDTQYF. The CDR3 region has the DNA TGTGCCAGCACCCCGGGGGGTAGCACAGATACGCAGTATTTT. The full variable domain, completed using reference TRBV9 and TRBJ2-3, is DSGVTQTPKHLITATGQRVTLRCSPRSGDLSVYWYQQSLDQGLQFLIQYYNGEERAKGNILERFSAQQFPDLHSELNLSSLELGDSALYFCASTPGGSTDTQYFGPGTRLTVL.

This rearrangement joins TRBV7-9 to TRBJ2-1; 8 bases are a match to TRBD1. The CDR3 sequence is 14 residues long. The junction had 1 base not matched to a gene; V was cut back by 3 bases and J by 3 bases. Germline CDR1 and CDR2: SEHNR and FQNEAQ (reference sequence). CDR3 nucleotides: TGTGCCAGCAGCTTCGGACAGGGCTACAATGAGCAGTTCTTC. It is translated as CASSFGQGYNEQFF.

The chain employs TRBV7-3 and TRBJ2-7; 12 positions agree with TRBD2. The V gene end was trimmed by 5 bases and the J gene end by 7 bases; junction bases not matched to a gene: 12. Germline V CDR1 and CDR2: SGHTA, FQGTGA. This CDR3 is built from 16 residues. In DNA form, the CDR3 reads TGTGCCAGCAGCCCCACCCAACTAGCGGGGGGCGGGGAGCAGTACTTC. Translating gives CASSPTQLAGGGEQYF.

Of note for this clone: Additional DNA sequences in this sample encode the identical CDR3. The chain couples TRBV2 to TRBJ2-5, with 12 bases lining up with TRBD2. J gave up 2 bases and V 4 bases, and 2 bases lay outside the gene matches. There are 15 residues in the CDR3. The germline V gene has CDR1 SNHLY and CDR2 FYNNEI. The CDR3 loop reads CASSATSGGQETQYF. CDR3 in DNA: TGTGCCAGCAGTGCGACTAGCGGGGGTCAAGAGACCCAGTACTTC.

The V call is TRBV15, the J call TRBJ2-7, with 8 bases fitting TRBD1. Germline CDR1 is LNHNV and CDR2 is YYDKDF (reference sequence). The CDR3 is made up of 14 amino acids. The V gene end was trimmed by 5 bases and the J gene end by 4 bases; junction bases not matched to a gene: 7. In DNA form, the CDR3 reads TGTGCCACCAGCCTACAAACAGGGGGATACGAGCAGTACTTC. Translating gives CATSLQTGGYEQYF.

The J gene is TRBJ1-2, the V gene TRBV4-2; D is unclear. Germline V gives CDR1 LGHNA, CDR2 YNFKEQ. The V end lost 2 bases, the J end lost 4 bases, and 8 bases lay between the germline ends. CDR3 length equals 13 residues. In nucleotides, the CDR3 is TGTGCCAGCAGCCAATCCGCAGGCTATGGCTACACCTTC. This gives the protein CASSQSAGYGYTF.

This chain links TRBV6-5 with TRBJ1-5; 7 positions match TRBD1. CDR1 is MNHEY, CDR2 SVGAGI, per germline. The CDR3 sequence is 15 residues long. The V gene end was trimmed by 2 bases and the J gene end by 4 bases; junction bases not matched to a gene: 5. DNA for the CDR3: TGTGCCAGCAGTTACGAAGGGACAGCTAATCAGCCCCAGCATTTT. Translating it yields CASSYEGTANQPQHF.

The chain combines TRBV18 with TRBJ2-1; D perhaps matches TRBD1 (7 bases). The germline V gene encodes CDR1 KGHSH and CDR2 LQKENI. With 6 bases removed from V and 1 base from J, the gap between germline ends came to 13 bases. CDR3 size: 15 residues. Here the CDR3 DNA reads TGTGCCAGCTCCGAGGGGGCGGGATCCTACAATGAGCAGTTCTTC. Translation gives CASSEGAGSYNEQFF.

With respect to this clone: The identical CDR3 is also encoded by other nucleotide sequences in the sample. The genes are TRBV4-2 and TRBJ2-3; 10 bases match TRBD1. V trimming: 4 bases; J trimming: 4 bases; junction bases outside the gene matches: 8. In germline, CDR1 is LGHNA, CDR2 YNFKEQ. This CDR3 spans 16 amino acids. In DNA form, the CDR3 reads TGTGCCAGCAGCCTTAGACAGGGGGCCTCCCCAGATACGCAGTATTTT. It translates to CASSLRQGASPDTQYF.

This chain connects TRBV25-1 to TRBJ2-1; the D gene is possibly TRBD1 (5 bases). The CDR3 length is 17 residues. Between the trimmed V and J ends, which lost 4 bases and 1 base, there was a span of 17 bases. Germline assignment: CDR1 MGHDK and CDR2 SYGVNS. The CDR3 loop reads CASSASRVRASYNEQFF. CDR3 nucleotides: TGTGCCAGCAGTGCCTCCCGGGTCAGGGCTTCCTACAATGAGCAGTTCTTC.

This clone was found once. The chain carries TRBV6-1 and TRBJ1-2; D might be TRBD1 (6 bases). CDR1 and CDR2 from the germline V gene are MNHNS and SASEGT. With 5 bases removed from V and 4 bases from J, the gap between germline ends came to 17 bases. The CDR3 is 15 amino acids. For the CDR3, the DNA is TGTGCCAGCAGTATTAGGACAGAGAGCCTCTATGGCTACACCTTC. Protein product: CASSIRTESLYGYTF.

The chain has TRBV2 and TRBJ2-2, with TRBD2 as a possible D gene (6 bases). The CDR3 runs 15 residues. Trimming left V 7 bases short and J 7 bases short, with 19 bases between. Per the germline V gene, CDR1 is SNHLY and CDR2 is FYNNEI. The CDR3 here is CASTPGGGGGGELFF. CDR3 bases: TGTGCCAGCACCCCCGGTGGGGGAGGCGGCGGGGAGCTGTTTTTT.

Only one count was recorded for this clone. CDR3 protein: CASSGVALWEETQYF. The CDR3 DNA reads as TGTGCCAGCAGTGGCGTGGCCCTATGGGAGGAGACCCAGTACTTC. The chain couples TRBV2 to TRBJ2-5; tentatively, D is TRBD2 (5 bases). Per the germline V gene, CDR1 is SNHLY and CDR2 is FYNNEI. V was shortened by 4 bases and J by 5 bases, with 17 bases between the two germline ends. This CDR3 is 15 amino acids long.